This T cell receptor beta chain came from a study of shared clonotypes between healthy human individuals. Study in general: Participating donors consisted of a couple of women and a few men aged 18 to 49. Study-wide results and caveats: Memory subsets generally showed lower estimated richness than naive subsets. Depth of sequencing was expected to influence donor clonotype sharing.

The data were produced by immunoSEQ multiplex PCR, yet TCRdb's version contains in-frame clones alone and is incomplete. The sample records 2 million to 2.5 million clones, under 97% being singletons. With regard to this clone: Its antigen is unknown.

The J segment lost 7 bases and the V segment lost 6 bases, leaving 9 bases of the junction unmatched. CDR1 SGHTA and CDR2 FQGNSA come from the germline V gene. The CDR3 extends over 14 amino acids. The chain couples TRBV7-2 to TRBJ2-7; TRBD2 matches at 10 bases. What was sequenced was naive CD4+ T cells sorted from blood. Subset described: CD45RA+ positively selected. This clonotype originated in a man younger than 30 in good health. DNA of the CDR3: TGTGCCAGCAGGAAATTAGCGGGAGGTGGAGAGCAGTACTTC. Translation: CASRKLAGGGEQYF.